This is a list of T cell receptor beta chains from one sample in a study of T cell changes during pregnancy in multiple sclerosis. Assay used: immunoSEQ multiplex PCR; TCRdb lists only in-frame clones, some missing. The table lists about 80,000 clones, about 91% of them singletons. This sample comprised peripheral blood, obtained before pregnancy. The receptors were gathered from a female donor with multiple sclerosis, enrolled in a pregnancy study. The CDR3 runs from the conserved cysteine through the conserved F or W. The D gene is left open where the match is weak. Size tells how often a clone was seen (once, few, many) or the class of an expanded clone, and some rows leave it out.

V	J	D	size	DNA	CDR3
TRBV7-2	TRBJ2-5	TRBD1	-	TGTGCCAGCAGCCGTCATCAGGGGGAATCGTACCAAGAGACCCAGTACTTC	CASSRHQGESYQETQYF
TRBV11-2	TRBJ2-7	-	-	TGTGCCAGCAGCTTTCGACTAGTCTCGGTATACGAGCAGTACTTC	CASSFRLVSVYEQYF
TRBV28	TRBJ2-7	-	-	TGTGCCAGCAGTTTATCCCGGGGGACCTTTTCCTACGAGCAGTACTTC	CASSLSRGTFSYEQYF
TRBV7-2	TRBJ2-5	TRBD1	-	TGTGCCAGCAGCTTAGCCTCATCTGACAGGGGAGAGACCCAGTACTTC	CASSLASSDRGETQYF
TRBV6-1	TRBJ1-5	-	-	TGTGCCAGCAGTTCCCGGGGGTTCGGCAATCAGCCCCAGCATTTT	CASSSRGFGNQPQHF
TRBV10-2	TRBJ1-6	-	-	TGCGCCAGCGTGGCAGATTATAATTCACCCCTCCACTTT	CASVADYNSPLHF
TRBV6-1	TRBJ1-6	TRBD1	-	TGTGCCAGCAGGACGACAGGGCCCGGCTCACCCCTCCACTTT	CASRTTGPGSPLHF
TRBV7-9	TRBJ1-2	TRBD1	-	TGTGCCAGCAGCCAACAGGGGCAGGGAATTGGCTACACCTTC	CASSQQGQGIGYTF
TRBV9	TRBJ2-7	-	-	TGTGCCAGCAGCCCAACGAGGGGGGAGCAGTACTTC	CASSPTRGEQYF
TRBV7-2	TRBJ2-4	TRBD1	-	TGTGCCAGCAGCTTAGGGGGGTACAGGGGGAAGGCCAAAAACATTCAGTACTTC	CASSLGGYRGKAKNIQYF
TRBV5-6	TRBJ1-5	-	-	TGTGCCAGCAGCTCCTGGGACTTAGATCAGCCCCAGCATTTT	CASSSWDLDQPQHF
TRBV11-2	TRBJ2-2	-	-	TGTGCCAGCAGCTTAGCCAGGTCTGGTCGAACCGGGGAGCTGTTTTTT	CASSLARSGRTGELFF
TRBV30	TRBJ1-1	-	once	TGTGCCTGGAGCCCCAATGGGCCTGAAGCTTTCTTT	CAWSPNGPEAFF
TRBV5-4	TRBJ2-7	TRBD2	once	TGTGCCAGCAGCTTGGATCTAGCGGGGTCCTACGAGCAGTACTTC	CASSLDLAGSYEQYF
TRBV19	TRBJ1-5	-	-	TGTGCCAGTAGTACCCACAGGGAGATTACGGATCAGCCCCAGCATTTT	CASSTHREITDQPQHF
TRBV6-5	TRBJ1-4	TRBD1	-	TGTGCCAGCAGTCCAGGGGGAAACTTCAATGAAAAACTGTTTTTT	CASSPGGNFNEKLFF
TRBV28	TRBJ2-7	TRBD1	-	TGTGCCAGCAGTGGCAGACAGGGCACCTACGAGCAGTACTTC	CASSGRQGTYEQYF
TRBV28	TRBJ1-2	-	-	TGTGCCAGCGCGGTAGGTCCAGAACTATATGGCTACACCTTC	CASAVGPELYGYTF
TRBV10-3	TRBJ2-7	TRBD1	-	TGTGCCATCAGTGGCTGGGACAGCCCTTCCTACGAGCAGTACTTC	CAISGWDSPSYEQYF
TRBV21-1	TRBJ1-5	-	once	TGTGCCAGCAGTACAGGGGGCAGTCTGAGCAATCAGCCCCAGCATTTT	CASSTGGSLSNQPQHF
TRBV6-5	TRBJ1-1	TRBD1	-	TGTGCCAGCAACTACCGGGACAGGGACTCTGAAGCTTTCTTT	CASNYRDRDSEAFF
TRBV10-3	TRBJ1-2	TRBD1	-	TGTGCCAACTCCGGGACAGGAGGTGGCTACACCTTC	CANSGTGGGYTF
TRBV18	TRBJ2-7	TRBD1	-	TGTGCCAGCTCATTGGGACAGATCTACGAGCAGTACTTC	CASSLGQIYEQYF
TRBV5-6	TRBJ2-7	TRBD1	-	TGTGCCAGCAGCTTTCGGGACAGGGAAGACGAGCAGTACTTC	CASSFRDREDEQYF
TRBV7-9	TRBJ1-6	TRBD1	-	TGTGCCAGCAGCTGGGACAGGGTTGAATCACCCCTCCACTTT	CASSWDRVESPLHF
TRBV5-1	TRBJ2-7	-	-	TGCGCCAGCAGGTACACTTTGGACAGAGCCTACGAGCAGTACTTC	CASRYTLDRAYEQYF
TRBV18	TRBJ1-1	TRBD1	-	TGTGCCAGCTCAACCTCAGGACAGGAGGGGGACACTGAAGCTTTCTTT	CASSTSGQEGDTEAFF
TRBV5-1	TRBJ1-4	-	-	TGCGCCAGCAGCGGGCAAGGTATCCAGGGTGAAAAACTGTTTTTT	CASSGQGIQGEKLFF
TRBV27	TRBJ1-2	-	once	TGTGCCAGCAGTTCGGGCCCCCTCGGGATCAATGGCTACACCTTC	CASSSGPLGINGYTF
TRBV9	TRBJ2-7	-	-	TGTGCCAGCAGCGGGGGCAACGGGGGCTACGAGCAGTACTTC	CASSGGNGGYEQYF